This T cell receptor beta chain was sequenced for a study of cytomegalovirus exposure and HLA in healthy donors. The PCR ran on 60 Vbeta and 13 Jbeta primers. Sequencing used immunoSEQ multiplex PCR; TCRdb keeps in-frame clones, though not all of them. The sample data list 60,000 to 100,000 clones. This receptor was taken from a man aged 25 to 45 in good health and CMV-seronegative. Sequencing used PBMCs.

The CDR3 sequence: CASSEGREVLETQYF. In DNA, the CDR3 is TGTGCCAGCAGCGAGGGGCGGGAGGTGCTGGAGACCCAGTACTTC. V gene TRBV9 combines with J gene TRBJ2-5; TRBD2 matches at 8 bases. Germline CDR1 is SGDLS and CDR2 is YYNGEE. CDR3 length: 15 residues. Trimming removed 3 bases from V and 5 bases from J; junction bases left unmatched: 9.